Here is one T cell receptor beta chain with its context. In germline, CDR1 is SEHNR, CDR2 FQNEAQ (reference sequence). This CDR3 contains 12 residues. V shed 3 bases and J shed 3 bases, with 2 bases lying between them. The sample comes from a study of control samples from healthy donors and cancer patients. Produced via immunoSEQ multiplex PCR; TCRdb's table is partial and in-frame only. The sample holds over 100,000 clones, around nine tenths seen once. Sequenced material: blood. The rearrangement joins TRBV7-9 to TRBJ2-2; D not resolved. This clonotype was sampled from a human donor in good health. The donor label of this sample is uncertain. CDR3 bases: TGTGCCAGCAGCTTTCACACCGGGGAGCTGTTTTTT. As protein: CASSFHTGELFF.